This paragraph reports one T cell receptor (beta chain). The antigen is undetermined. The data derive from a study of T-cell memory formation after mild COVID-19. Overall study results and limits: Several responding clones turned up in pre-infection memory, indicating that cross-reactive memory may have taken part. Later expanders leaned toward CD4+, whereas clones contracting from day 15 to 85 were balanced CD4/CD8.

Germline CDR1 reads ENHRY; CDR2 reads SYGVKD. This CDR3 is built from 17 residues. V shed 0 bases and J shed 6 bases, with 18 bases lying between them. TCRdb reprocessed the 5' RACE reads via MiXCR and lists one record per CDR3 protein. The sample lists roughly 50,000 distinct CDR3 sequences, over 9% occurring once. The chain joins TRBV10-3 to TRBJ1-5; a possible D gene is TRBD1 (6 bases). The sample taken for sequencing was PBMCs or a T cell subset sorted from them (not recorded which). The clonotype was recovered from a man younger than 30 who had mild COVID-19 (a few samples of this study predate the infection). Cell type and time point are not known. The CDR3 coding sequence is TGTGCCATCAGTGAGTCTGAAGTGGGCAGGGGAGGTCAGCCCCAGCATTTT. This codes for CAISESEVGRGGQPQHF.